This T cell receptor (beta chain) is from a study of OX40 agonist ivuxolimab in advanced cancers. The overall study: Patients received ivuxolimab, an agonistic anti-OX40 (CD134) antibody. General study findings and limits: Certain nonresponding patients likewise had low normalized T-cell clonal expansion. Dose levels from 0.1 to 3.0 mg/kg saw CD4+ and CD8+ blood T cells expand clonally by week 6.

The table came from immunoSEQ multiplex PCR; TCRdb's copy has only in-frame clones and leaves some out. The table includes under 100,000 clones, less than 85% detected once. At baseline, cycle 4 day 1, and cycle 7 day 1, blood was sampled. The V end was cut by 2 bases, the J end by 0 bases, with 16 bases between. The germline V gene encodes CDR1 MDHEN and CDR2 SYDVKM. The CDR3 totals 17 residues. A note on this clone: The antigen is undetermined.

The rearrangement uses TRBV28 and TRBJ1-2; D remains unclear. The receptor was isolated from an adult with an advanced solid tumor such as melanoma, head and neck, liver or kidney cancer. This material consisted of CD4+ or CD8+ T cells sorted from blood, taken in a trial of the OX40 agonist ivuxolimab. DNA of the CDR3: TGTGCCAGCAGTTTAAGTAGGGCGAGCTGGTCTAACTATGGCTACACCTTC. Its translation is CASSLSRASWSNYGYTF.